This record looks at one T cell receptor beta chain sequence and its context. Its specificity is unknown. Each gene name is a mouse one. The data derive from a study of CD8+ T cells in alopecia areata. Overall study context: Skin-grafted approximately 6-10-week-old female C3H/HeJ mice received tissue from approximately 6-12-month-old C3H/HeJ donors with spontaneous alopecia.

General study results and limits: Lesional scalp exceeded normal scalp in clonality, especially in alopecia totalis/universalis. TCR sharing was clearer in mice than between patients, perhaps partly owing to patient HLA diversity.

cDNA reverse transcribed from extracted RNA served as the sequencing template. Using immunoSEQ multiplex PCR, the repertoire was profiled, and TCRdb retains in-frame clones only, with some absent. The sample includes about 120,000 clones, none of them occurring once. Sequencing was carried out using lesional skin. The TCR originated in a C3H/HeJ mouse with alopecia areata. This strain has MHC haplotype H2-k.

CDR3 protein: CASSWDWESAETLYF. CDR3 DNA, as far as it was read: TGTGCCAGCAGCTGGGACTGGGAGAGTGCAGAA. The gene calls are TRBV13-3 and TRBJ2-3; 9 nucleotides line up with TRBD2. The read is 4 residues too short to cover the CDR3 end, so that end is filled in from the germline J gene. The trim removed 5 bases at V and 0 bases at J, leaving 4 bases unmatched. Germline V gene data show CDR1 as NNHDY and CDR2 as SYVADS. The CDR3 consists of 15 residues.